The clone carrying this T cell receptor (beta chain) was counted at least ten times. The antigen is undetermined. Germline CDR1 SNHLY, CDR2 FYNNEI. Trimming pared 1 base from V and 7 bases from J, leaving 10 bases between. The length of the CDR3 is 14 residues. This specimen belongs to a study of Graves' ophthalmopathy and Graves' hyperthyroidism. The study's findings and limits: A model of 13 signatures distinguished ophthalmopathy from stable hyperthyroidism at approximately 90% sensitivity and approximately 81% specificity. Blood samples also showed most expanded thyroid clonotypes exceeding 0.001 frequency.

RNA transcripts provided the template for amplifying TCR beta CDR3 regions. A first-round RT-PCR used HTBI primers, followed by a second-round multiplex PCR. TCRdb redid the calling of the multiplex PCR reads with MiXCR, one entry per CDR3 protein. The table includes 500,000 to 700,000 distinct CDR3 sequences, about 40% detected once. Included hyperthyroidism patients were aged 18 to 65 and newly diagnosed (under 2 months' duration). This chain uses TRBV2 with TRBJ1-4; D is possibly TRBD1 (5 bases). This clonotype was obtained from an adult man with Graves' hyperthyroidism. Sample: peripheral blood or thyroid tissue (not recorded which). CDR3 nucleotide sequence: TGTGCCAGCAGTGAAGGTGGGGCGGGTGAAAAACTGTTTTTT. It is translated as CASSEGGAGEKLFF.